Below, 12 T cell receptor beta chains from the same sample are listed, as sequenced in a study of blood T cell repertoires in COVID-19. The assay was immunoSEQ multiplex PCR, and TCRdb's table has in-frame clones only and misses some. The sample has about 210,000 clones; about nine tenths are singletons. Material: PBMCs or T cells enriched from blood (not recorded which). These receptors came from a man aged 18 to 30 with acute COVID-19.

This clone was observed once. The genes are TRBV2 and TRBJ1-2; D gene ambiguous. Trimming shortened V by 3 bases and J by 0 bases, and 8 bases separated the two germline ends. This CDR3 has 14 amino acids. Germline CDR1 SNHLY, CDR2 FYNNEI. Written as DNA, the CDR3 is TGTGCCAGCAGTGATCGCGGCTCTAACTATGGCTACACCTTC. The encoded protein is CASSDRGSNYGYTF. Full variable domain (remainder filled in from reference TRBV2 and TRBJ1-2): EPEVTQTPSHQVTQMGQEVILRCVPISNHLYFYWYRQILGQKVEFLVSFYNNEISEKSEIFDDQFSVERPDGSNFTLKIRSTKLEDSAMYFCASSDRGSNYGYTFGSGTRLTVV.

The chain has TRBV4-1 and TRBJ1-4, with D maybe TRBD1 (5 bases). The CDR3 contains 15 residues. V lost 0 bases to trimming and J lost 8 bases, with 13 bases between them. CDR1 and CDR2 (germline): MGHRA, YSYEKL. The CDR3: CASSQDEGRREKLFF. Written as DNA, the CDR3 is TGCGCCAGCAGCCAAGACGAGGGGAGGAGGGAAAAACTGTTTTTT.

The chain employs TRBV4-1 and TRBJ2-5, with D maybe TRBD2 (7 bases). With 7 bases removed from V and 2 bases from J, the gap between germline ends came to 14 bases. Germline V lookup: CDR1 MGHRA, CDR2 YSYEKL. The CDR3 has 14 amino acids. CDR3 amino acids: CASKAGGLQETQYF. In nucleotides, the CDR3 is TGCGCCAGCAAAGCCGGGGGGCTGCAAGAGACCCAGTACTTC.

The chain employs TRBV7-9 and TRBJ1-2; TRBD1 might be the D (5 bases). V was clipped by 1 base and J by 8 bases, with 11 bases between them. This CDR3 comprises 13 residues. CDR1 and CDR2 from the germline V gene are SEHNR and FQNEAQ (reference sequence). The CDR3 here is CASSLDLGGGYTF. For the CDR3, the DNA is TGTGCCAGCAGCTTAGATTTGGGGGGAGGCTACACCTTC.

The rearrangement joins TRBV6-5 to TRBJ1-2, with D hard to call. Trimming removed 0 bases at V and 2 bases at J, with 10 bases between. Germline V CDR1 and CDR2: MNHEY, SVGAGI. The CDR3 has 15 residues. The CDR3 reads CASSYSIAVNYGYTF. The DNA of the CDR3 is TGTGCCAGCAGTTACTCGATAGCGGTGAACTATGGCTACACCTTC.

CDR3 DNA sequence: TGTGCCAGCAGTTACTCGAAGGGGACAGGGGCCAACGTCCTGACTTTC. Its translation: CASSYSKGTGANVLTF. This sequence joins TRBV6-5 and TRBJ2-6; tentatively, D is TRBD1 (6 bases). This CDR3 contains 16 residues. Between the trimmed V and J ends, which lost 0 bases and 4 bases, there was a span of 10 bases. From germline, CDR1 is MNHEY and CDR2 SVGAGI.

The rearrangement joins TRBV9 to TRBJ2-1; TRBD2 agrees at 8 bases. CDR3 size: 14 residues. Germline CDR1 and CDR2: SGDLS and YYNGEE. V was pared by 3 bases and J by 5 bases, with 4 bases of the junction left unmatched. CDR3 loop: CASSASGSDNEQFF. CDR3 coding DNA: TGTGCCAGCAGCGCTAGCGGGTCCGACAATGAGCAGTTCTTC. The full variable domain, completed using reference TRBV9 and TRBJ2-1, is DSGVTQTPKHLITATGQRVTLRCSPRSGDLSVYWYQQSLDQGLQFLIQYYNGEERAKGNILERFSAQQFPDLHSELNLSSLELGDSALYFCASSASGSDNEQFFGPGTRLTVL.

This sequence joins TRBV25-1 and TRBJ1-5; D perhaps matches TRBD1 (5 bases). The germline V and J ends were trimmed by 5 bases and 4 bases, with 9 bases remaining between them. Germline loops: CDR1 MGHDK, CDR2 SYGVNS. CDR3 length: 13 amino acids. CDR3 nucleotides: TGTGCCAGCAGTTGGCCAGGGAATCAGCCCCAGCATTTT. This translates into CASSWPGNQPQHF. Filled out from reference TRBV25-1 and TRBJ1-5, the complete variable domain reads EADIYQTPRYLVIGTGKKITLECSQTMGHDKMYWYQQDPGMELHLIHYSYGVNSTEKGDLSSESTVSRIRTEHFPLTLESARPSHTSQYLCASSWPGNQPQHFGDGTRLSIL.

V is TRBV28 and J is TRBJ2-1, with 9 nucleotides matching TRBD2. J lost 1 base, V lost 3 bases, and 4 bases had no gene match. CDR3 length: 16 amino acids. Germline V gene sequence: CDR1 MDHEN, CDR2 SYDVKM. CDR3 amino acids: CASSLGAGGSYNEQFF. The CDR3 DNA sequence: TGTGCCAGCAGTTTGGGAGCGGGAGGTTCCTACAATGAGCAGTTCTTC.

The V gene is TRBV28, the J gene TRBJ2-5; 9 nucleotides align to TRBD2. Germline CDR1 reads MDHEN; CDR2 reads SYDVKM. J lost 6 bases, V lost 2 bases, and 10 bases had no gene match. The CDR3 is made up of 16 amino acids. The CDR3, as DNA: TGTGCCAGCAGTTTACGTCTAGCGGGACATCGGAAGACCCAGTACTTC. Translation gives CASSLRLAGHRKTQYF.

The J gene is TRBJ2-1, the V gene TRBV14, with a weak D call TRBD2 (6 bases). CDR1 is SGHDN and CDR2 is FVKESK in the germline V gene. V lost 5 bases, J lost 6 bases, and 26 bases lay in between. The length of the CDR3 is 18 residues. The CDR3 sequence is CASSSGTSPADGRNEQFF. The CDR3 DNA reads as TGTGCCAGCAGCTCCGGGACTTCCCCCGCTGACGGCCGCAATGAGCAGTTCTTC.

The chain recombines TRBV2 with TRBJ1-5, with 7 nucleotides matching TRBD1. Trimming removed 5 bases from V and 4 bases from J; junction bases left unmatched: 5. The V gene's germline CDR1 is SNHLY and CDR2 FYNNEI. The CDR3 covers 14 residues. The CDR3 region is CASSSGTDNQPQHF. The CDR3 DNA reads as TGTGCCAGCAGTTCCGGGACAGATAATCAGCCCCAGCATTTT.